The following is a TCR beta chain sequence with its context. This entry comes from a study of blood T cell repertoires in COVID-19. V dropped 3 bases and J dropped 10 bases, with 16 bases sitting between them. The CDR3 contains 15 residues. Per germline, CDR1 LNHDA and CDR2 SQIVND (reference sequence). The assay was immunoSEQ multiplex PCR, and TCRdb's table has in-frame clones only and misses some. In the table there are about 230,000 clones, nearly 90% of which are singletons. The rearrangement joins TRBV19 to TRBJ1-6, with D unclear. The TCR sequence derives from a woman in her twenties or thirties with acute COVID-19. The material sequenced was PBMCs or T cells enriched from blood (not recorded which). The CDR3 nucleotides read TGTGCCAGTAGTATCACCGACCGGAGCATCTCACCCCTCCACTTT. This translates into CASSITDRSISPLHF.